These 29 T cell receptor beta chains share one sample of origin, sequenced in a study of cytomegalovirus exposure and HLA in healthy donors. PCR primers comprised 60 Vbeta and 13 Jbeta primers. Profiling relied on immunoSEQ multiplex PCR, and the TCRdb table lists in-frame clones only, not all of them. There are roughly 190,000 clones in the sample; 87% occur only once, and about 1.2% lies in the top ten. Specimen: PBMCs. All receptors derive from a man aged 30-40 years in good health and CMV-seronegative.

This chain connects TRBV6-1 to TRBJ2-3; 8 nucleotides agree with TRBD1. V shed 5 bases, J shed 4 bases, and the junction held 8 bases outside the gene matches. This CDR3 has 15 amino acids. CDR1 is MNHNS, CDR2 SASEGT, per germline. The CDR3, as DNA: TGTGCCAGCAGTTTCCGACAGGGGACCTCAGATACGCAGTATTTT. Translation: CASSFRQGTSDTQYF.

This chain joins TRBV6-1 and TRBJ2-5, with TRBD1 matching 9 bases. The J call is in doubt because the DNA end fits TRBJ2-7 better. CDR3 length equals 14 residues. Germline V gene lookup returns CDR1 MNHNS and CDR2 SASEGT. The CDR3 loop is CASRDRGLVYEQYF. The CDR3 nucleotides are TGTGCCAGCAGGGACAGGGGTTTAGTCTACGAGCAGTACTTC.

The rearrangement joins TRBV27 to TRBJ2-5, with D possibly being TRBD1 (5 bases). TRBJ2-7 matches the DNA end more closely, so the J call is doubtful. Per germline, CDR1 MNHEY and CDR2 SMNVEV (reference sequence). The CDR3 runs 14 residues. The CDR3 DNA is TGTGCCAGCAGTTTATCGGACAATGGACACGAGCAGTACTTC. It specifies CASSLSDNGHEQYF.

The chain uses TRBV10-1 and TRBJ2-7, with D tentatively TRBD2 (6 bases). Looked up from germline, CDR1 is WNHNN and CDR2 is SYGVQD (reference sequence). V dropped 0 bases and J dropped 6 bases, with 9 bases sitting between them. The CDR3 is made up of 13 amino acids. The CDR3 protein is CASSESRRGEQYF. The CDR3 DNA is TGCGCCAGCAGTGAGTCGAGGCGGGGCGAGCAGTACTTC.

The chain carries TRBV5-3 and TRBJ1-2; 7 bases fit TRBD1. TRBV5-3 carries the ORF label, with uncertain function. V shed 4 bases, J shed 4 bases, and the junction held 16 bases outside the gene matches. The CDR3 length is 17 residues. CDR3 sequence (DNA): TGTGCCAGAAGCCTGGGCGGGAACTCAGGGGGAGGCTATGGCTACACCTTC. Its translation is CARSLGGNSGGGYGYTF.

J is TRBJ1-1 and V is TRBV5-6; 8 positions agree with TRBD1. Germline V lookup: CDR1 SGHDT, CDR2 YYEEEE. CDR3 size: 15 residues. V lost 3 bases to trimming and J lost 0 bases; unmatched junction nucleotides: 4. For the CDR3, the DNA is TGTGCCAGCAGCTCCAGGGGGCTGTTGAACACTGAAGCTTTCTTT. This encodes CASSSRGLLNTEAFF.

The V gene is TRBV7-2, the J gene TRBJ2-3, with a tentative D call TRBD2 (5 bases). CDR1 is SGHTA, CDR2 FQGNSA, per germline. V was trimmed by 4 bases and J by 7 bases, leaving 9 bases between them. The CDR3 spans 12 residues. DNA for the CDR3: TGTGCCAGCAGCTCGGACGGGAATACGCAGTATTTT. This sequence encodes CASSSDGNTQYF.

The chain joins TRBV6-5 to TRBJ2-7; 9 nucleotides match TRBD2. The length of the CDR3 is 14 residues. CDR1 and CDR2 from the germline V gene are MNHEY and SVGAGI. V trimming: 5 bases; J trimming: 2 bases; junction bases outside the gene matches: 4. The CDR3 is CASSQTSGTYEQYF. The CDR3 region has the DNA TGTGCCAGCAGTCAGACTAGCGGAACCTACGAGCAGTACTTC.

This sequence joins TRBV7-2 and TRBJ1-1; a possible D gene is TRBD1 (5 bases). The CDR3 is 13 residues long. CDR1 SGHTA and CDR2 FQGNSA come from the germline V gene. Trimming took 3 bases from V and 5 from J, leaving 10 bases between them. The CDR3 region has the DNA TGTGCCAGCAGCTTTTCAGGGAGGACTGAAGCTTTCTTT. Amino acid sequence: CASSFSGRTEAFF.

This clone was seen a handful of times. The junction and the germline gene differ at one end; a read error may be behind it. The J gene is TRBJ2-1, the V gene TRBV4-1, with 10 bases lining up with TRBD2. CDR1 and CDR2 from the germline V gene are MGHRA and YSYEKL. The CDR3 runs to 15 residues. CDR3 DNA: TGTGCCAGCAGCCAAGAAGCGGGAGGGCCCAATGAGCAGTTCTTC. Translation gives CASSQEAGGPNEQFF.

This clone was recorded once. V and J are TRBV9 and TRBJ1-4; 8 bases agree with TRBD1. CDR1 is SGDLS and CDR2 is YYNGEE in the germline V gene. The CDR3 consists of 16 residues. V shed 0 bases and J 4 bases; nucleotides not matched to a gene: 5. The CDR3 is CASSVGGTGVNEKLFF. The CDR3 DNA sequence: TGTGCCAGCAGCGTAGGAGGGACAGGAGTTAATGAAAAACTGTTTTTT.

In nucleotides, the CDR3 is TGTGCCAGCAGCACACAATACGGGACAGGGGGCGCCGATACGCAGTATTTT. Encoded protein: CASSTQYGTGGADTQYF. J is TRBJ2-3 and V is TRBV7-2; 12 bases align to TRBD1. CDR1 and CDR2 (germline): SGHTA, FQGNSA. The CDR3 is made up of 17 amino acids. The trim removed 5 bases at V and 6 bases at J, leaving 12 bases unmatched.

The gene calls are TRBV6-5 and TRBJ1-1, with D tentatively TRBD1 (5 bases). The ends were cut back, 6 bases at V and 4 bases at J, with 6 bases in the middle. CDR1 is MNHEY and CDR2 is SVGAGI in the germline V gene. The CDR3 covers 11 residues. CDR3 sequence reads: CASRRGTEAFF. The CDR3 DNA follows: TGTGCCAGCAGAAGGGGCACTGAAGCTTTCTTT.

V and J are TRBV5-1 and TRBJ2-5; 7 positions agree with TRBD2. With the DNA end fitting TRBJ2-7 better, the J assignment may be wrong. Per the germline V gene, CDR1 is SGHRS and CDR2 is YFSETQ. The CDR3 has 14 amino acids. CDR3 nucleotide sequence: TGCGCCAGCAGCTCAGGACTAGAACCCTACGAGCAGTACTTC. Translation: CASSSGLEPYEQYF.

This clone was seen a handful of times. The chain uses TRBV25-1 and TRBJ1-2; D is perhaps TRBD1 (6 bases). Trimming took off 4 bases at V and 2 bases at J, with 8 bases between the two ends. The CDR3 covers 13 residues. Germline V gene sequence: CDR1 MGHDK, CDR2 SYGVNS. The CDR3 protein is CASSVTGNYGYTF. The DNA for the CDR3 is TGTGCCAGCAGTGTCACAGGGAACTATGGCTACACCTTC.

The CDR3 protein is CASFGERANTGELFF. CDR3 nucleotide sequence: TGTGCCAGCTTCGGGGAAAGGGCGAACACCGGGGAGCTGTTTTTT. V gene TRBV2 combines with J gene TRBJ2-2; maybe TRBD2 (5 bases). V was clipped by 8 bases and J by 0 bases, with 13 bases between them. The germline CDR1 and CDR2 sequences are SNHLY and FYNNEI. The CDR3 consists of 15 residues.

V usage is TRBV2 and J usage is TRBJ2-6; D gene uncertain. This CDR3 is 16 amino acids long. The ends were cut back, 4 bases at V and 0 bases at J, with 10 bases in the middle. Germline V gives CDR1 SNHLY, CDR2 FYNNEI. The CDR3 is CASSGQVSSGANVLTF. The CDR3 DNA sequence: TGTGCCAGCAGTGGGCAGGTTTCCTCTGGGGCCAACGTCCTGACTTTC.

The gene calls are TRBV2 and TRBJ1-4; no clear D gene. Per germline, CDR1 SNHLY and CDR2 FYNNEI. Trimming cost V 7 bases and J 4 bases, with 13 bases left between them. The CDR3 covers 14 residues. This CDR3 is CASTRAVLNEKLFF. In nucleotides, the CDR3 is TGTGCCAGCACCCGAGCCGTCCTTAATGAAAAACTGTTTTTT.

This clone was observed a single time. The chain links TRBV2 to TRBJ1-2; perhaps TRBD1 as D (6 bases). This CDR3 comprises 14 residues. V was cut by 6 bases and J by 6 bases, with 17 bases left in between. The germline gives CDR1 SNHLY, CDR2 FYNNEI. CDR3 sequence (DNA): TGTGCCAGCAGGACCACCGGGACAAGGAATGGCTACACCTTC. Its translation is CASRTTGTRNGYTF. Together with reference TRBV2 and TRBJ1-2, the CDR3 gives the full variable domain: EPEVTQTPSHQVTQMGQEVILRCVPISNHLYFYWYRQILGQKVEFLVSFYNNEISEKSEIFDDQFSVERPDGSNFTLKIRSTKLEDSAMYFCASRTTGTRNGYTFGSGTRLTVV.

CDR3 sequence (DNA): TGTGCCAGCAGCTTAGTGGGGGGAGAGACCCAGTACTTC. Its protein product is CASSLVGGETQYF. The chain uses TRBV5-5 and TRBJ2-5; TRBD2 might be the D (6 bases). The germline CDR1 and CDR2 sequences are SGHKS and YYEKEE (reference sequence). CDR3 size: 13 residues. The V and J ends lost 2 bases and 4 bases respectively, with 9 bases between them.

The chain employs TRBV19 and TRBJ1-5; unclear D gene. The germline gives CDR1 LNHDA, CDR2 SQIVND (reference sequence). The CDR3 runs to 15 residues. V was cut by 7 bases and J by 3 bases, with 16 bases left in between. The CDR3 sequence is CASNPSGGSNQPQHF. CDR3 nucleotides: TGTGCCAGTAACCCCTCCGGCGGGTCCAATCAGCCCCAGCATTTT. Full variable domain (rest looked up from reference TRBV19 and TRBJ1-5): DGGITQSPKYLFRKEGQNVTLSCEQNLNHDAMYWYRQDPGQGLRLIYYSQIVNDFQKGDIAEGYSVSREKKESFPLTVTSAQKNPTAFYLCASNPSGGSNQPQHFGDGTRLSIL.

The CDR3 spells CASSASGQMNTEAFF. CDR3 sequence (DNA): TGTGCCAGCAGCGCATCCGGACAGATGAACACTGAAGCTTTCTTT. The rearrangement links TRBV7-9 to TRBJ1-1, with a possible D match to TRBD1 (6 bases). The germline gives CDR1 SEHNR, CDR2 FQNEAQ (reference sequence). The CDR3 has 15 residues. V lost 5 bases, J lost 0 bases, and 13 bases lay in between. Full variable domain (outside the CDR3, taken from reference TRBV7-9 and TRBJ1-1): DTGVSQNPRHKITKRGQNVTFRCDPISEHNRLYWYRQTLGQGPEFLTYFQNEAQLEKSRLLSDRFSAERPKGSFSTLEIQRTEQGDSAMYLCASSASGQMNTEAFFGQGTRLTVV.

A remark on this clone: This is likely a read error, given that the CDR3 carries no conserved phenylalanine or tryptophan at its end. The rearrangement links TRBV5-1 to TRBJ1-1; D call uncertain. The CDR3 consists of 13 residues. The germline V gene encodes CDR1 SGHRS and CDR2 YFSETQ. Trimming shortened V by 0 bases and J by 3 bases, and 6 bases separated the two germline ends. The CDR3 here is CASSLGSDTEAFS. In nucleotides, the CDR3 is TGCGCCAGCAGCTTGGGGTCAGACACTGAAGCTTTCTCT.

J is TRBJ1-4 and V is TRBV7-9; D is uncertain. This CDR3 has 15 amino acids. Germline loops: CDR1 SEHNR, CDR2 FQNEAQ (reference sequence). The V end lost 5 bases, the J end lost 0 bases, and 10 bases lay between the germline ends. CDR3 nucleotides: TGTGCCAGCAGCCGCCACGGAGCAACTAATGAAAAACTGTTTTTT. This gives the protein CASSRHGATNEKLFF.

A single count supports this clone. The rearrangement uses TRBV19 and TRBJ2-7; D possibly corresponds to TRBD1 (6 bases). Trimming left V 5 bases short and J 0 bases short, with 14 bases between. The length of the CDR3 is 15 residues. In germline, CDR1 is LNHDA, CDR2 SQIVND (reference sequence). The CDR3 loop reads CASSSRQASSYEQYF. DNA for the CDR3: TGTGCCAGTAGTTCCAGACAGGCTAGCTCCTACGAGCAGTACTTC.

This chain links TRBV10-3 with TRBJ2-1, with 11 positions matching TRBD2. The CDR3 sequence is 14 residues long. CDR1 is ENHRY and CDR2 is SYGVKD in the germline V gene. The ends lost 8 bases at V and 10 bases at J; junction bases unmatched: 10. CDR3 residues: CAIRPSGGPQEQFF. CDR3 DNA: TGTGCCATCCGTCCTAGCGGGGGGCCCCAAGAGCAGTTCTTC.

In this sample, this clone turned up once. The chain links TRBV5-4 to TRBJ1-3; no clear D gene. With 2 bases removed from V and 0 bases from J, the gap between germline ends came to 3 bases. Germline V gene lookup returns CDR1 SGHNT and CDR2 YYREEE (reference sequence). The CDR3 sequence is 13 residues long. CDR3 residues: CASSFNSGNTIYF. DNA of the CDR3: TGTGCCAGCAGCTTCAACTCTGGAAACACCATATATTTT.

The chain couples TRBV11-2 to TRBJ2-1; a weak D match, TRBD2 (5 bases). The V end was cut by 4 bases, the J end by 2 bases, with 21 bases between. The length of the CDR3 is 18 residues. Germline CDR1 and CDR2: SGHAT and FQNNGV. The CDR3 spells CASSYSPRSERAYNEQFF. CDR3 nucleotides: TGTGCCAGCAGCTACTCCCCGCGGTCGGAGAGGGCCTACAATGAGCAGTTCTTC.

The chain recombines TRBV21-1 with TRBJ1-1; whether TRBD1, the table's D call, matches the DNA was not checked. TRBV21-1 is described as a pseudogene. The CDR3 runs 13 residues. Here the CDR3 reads CASILGQSTEAFF. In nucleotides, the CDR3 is TGTGCCAGCATCTTGGGACAGAGCACTGAAGCTTTCTTT.